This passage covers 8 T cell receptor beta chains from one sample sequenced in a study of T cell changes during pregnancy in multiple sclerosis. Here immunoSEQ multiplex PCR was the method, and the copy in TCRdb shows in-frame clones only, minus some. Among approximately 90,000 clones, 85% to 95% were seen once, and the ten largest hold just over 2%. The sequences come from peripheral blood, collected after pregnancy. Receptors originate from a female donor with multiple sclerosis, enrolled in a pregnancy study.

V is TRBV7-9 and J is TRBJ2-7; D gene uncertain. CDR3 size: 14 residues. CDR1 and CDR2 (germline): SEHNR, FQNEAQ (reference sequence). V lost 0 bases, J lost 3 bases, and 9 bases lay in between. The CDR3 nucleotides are TGTGCCAGCAGCTTAGCCGGCAGGAACTACGAGCAGTACTTC. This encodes CASSLAGRNYEQYF.

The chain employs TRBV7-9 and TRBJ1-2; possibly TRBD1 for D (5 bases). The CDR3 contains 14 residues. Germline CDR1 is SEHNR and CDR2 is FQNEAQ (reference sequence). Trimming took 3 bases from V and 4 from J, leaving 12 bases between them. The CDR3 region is CASSLDTTPYGYTF. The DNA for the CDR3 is TGTGCCAGCAGCTTGGACACCACCCCCTATGGCTACACCTTC. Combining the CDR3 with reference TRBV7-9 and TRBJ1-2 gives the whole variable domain DTGVSQNPRHKITKRGQNVTFRCDPISEHNRLYWYRQTLGQGPEFLTYFQNEAQLEKSRLLSDRFSAERPKGSFSTLEIQRTEQGDSAMYLCASSLDTTPYGYTFGSGTRLTVV.

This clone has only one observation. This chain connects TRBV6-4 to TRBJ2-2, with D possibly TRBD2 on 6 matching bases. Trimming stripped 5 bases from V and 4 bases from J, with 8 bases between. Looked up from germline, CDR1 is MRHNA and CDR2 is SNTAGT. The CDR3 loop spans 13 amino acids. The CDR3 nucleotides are TGTGCCAGCAGTCCGACTAGCACCGGGGAGCTGTTTTTT. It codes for CASSPTSTGELFF.

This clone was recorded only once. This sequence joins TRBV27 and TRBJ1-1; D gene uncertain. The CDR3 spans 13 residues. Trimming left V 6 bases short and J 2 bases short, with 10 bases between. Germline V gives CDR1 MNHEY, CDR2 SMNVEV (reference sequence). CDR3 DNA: TGTGCCAGCAGGGTTCGAGCCAACACTGAAGCTTTCTTT. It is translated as CASRVRANTEAFF.

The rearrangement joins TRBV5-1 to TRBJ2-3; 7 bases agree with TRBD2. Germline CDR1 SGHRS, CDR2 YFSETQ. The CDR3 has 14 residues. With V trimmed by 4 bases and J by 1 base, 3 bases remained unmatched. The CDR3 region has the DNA TGCGCCAGCAGCACAACTAGCGGCACAGATACGCAGTATTTT. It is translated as CASSTTSGTDTQYF. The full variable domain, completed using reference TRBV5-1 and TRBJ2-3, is KAGVTQTPRYLIKTRGQQVTLSCSPISGHRSVSWYQQTPGQGLQFLFEYFSETQRNKGNFPGRFSGRQFSNSRSEMNVSTLELGDSALYLCASSTTSGTDTQYFGPGTRLTVL.

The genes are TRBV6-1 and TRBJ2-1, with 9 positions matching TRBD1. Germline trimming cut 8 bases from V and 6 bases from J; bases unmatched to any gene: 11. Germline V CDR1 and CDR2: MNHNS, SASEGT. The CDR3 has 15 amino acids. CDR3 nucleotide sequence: TGTGCCAGCTGGGATTTACAGGGGGCAGGCAATGAGCAGTTCTTC. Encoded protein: CASWDLQGAGNEQFF.

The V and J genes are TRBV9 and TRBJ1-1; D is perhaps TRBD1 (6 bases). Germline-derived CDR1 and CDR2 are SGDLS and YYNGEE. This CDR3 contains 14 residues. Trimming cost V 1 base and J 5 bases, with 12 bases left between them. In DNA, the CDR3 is TGTGCCAGCAGCGTAACAGGGATTCAGACTGAAGCTTTCTTT. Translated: CASSVTGIQTEAFF. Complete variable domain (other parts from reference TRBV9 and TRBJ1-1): DSGVTQTPKHLITATGQRVTLRCSPRSGDLSVYWYQQSLDQGLQFLIQYYNGEERAKGNILERFSAQQFPDLHSELNLSSLELGDSALYFCASSVTGIQTEAFFGQGTRLTVV.

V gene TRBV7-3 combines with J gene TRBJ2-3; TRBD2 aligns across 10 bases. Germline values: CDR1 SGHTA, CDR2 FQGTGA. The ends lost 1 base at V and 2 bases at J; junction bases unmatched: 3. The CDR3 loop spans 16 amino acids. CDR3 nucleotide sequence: TGTGCCAGCAGCTTAATAGCGGGGGGTTCCACAGATACGCAGTATTTT. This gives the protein CASSLIAGGSTDTQYF.